This TCR beta chain was found in a study of cytomegalovirus exposure and HLA in healthy donors (TCRdb year 2017). Describing the broader study: An earlier analysis of some 550 of the donors reported 250 to 300 Gb of sequence data and 117 million unique TCR beta sequences from about 200 million T cells. An early release that covered several hundred HLA-typed donors contained approximately 300 gigabases of sequencing data and 80 million or so unique TCR sequences. Of the roughly 400 genotyped donors, roughly 80% were placed in the genetic ancestry cluster associated with self-reported Caucasian donors. The study aimed to test whether signatures of past pathogen exposure could be identified by cataloging public T cell receptors. The study profiled the T cell repertoires of approximately 700 subjects by immunosequencing and related them to cytomegalovirus serostatus. Along with the approximately 700-subject first cohort, a separate validation cohort of over 90 different subjects was used. The study combined high-throughput TCR immunosequencing, statistical association of individual TCRs with disease status, and machine learning to predict cytomegalovirus infection status. A later analysis re-examined previously published TCR beta repertoires from hundreds of donors and added high-resolution HLA genotyping to investigate patterns of TCR occurrence. Rather than using new phenotypic data, the later analysis identified candidate immune exposures from TCR beta sequences and from how often those sequences occurred across donors. An earlier analysis of fewer than 750 of the donors used high-throughput TCR beta sequencing to judge whether each TCR beta V gene segment behaved as functional or pseudogenic. Donor age, sex, ethnicity and CMV serostatus were collected together with the repertoire data. In a later genetic analysis, genome-wide SNP genotypes for about 60% of the 666 donors were used, and that subset was treated as a discovery cohort. Every discovery cohort repertoire had been produced on one sequencing platform. HLA typing covered class I and class II loci at four-digit resolution. Typing coverage varied by locus: about 620-630 donors for A, B, C, DRB1 and DQB1; 500 to 550 for DQA1; about 600 for DPA1; fewer than 480 for DPB1. Roughly 5 DR-DQ haplotypes were handled as single units for association and clustering, since linkage in the cohort was strong. Among 300 to 450 genotyped donors of the cohort, an average of around 240,000 unique TCR beta nucleotide sequences were sequenced per donor, roughly 20% of them non-productive. Results and caveats for the whole study, not just this receptor: The classifier was reported to diagnose cytomegalovirus status with high specificity and sensitivity in both the original cohort and the validation cohort. It was suggested by the authors that the approach could potentially be generalized to other disease states and immunological phenotypes. A later analysis found that HLA-associated TCR beta chains were more clonally expanded and had lower generation probabilities than equally common non-associated chains. The earlier analysis of a few hundred of the donors excluded some 16 rarely observed V segments, including chromosome 9 orphons, because counts were too low. Strong co-occurrence of HLA alleles, especially DR and DQ, made assigning TCR associations to individual alleles difficult. In a later analysis, some 18,000 TCR beta sequences were associated with specific HLA alleles at a false discovery rate of 0.05. In vitro tests confirmed that a few of the cytomegalovirus-associated TCR beta chains recognize cytomegalovirus antigens. In a later analysis, several top co-occurrence clusters were reported to appear linked to parvovirus B19, influenza, CMV and Epstein-Barr virus. A further reported finding was that TCR beta sequences accurately predicted the HLA-A and HLA-B alleles for most subjects in the first cohort. A later analysis found that most CMV-associated TCR beta chains appeared HLA-restricted, with HLA associations seemingly driven largely by CMV exposure. The cohort was sequenced for TCR beta chains only, and without alpha or paired-chain data the features that could be detected were limited. Correlated functional status among segregating V segments might be attributable to linkage disequilibrium, but an unknown experimental factor could not be ruled out. The only immune exposure information available for the cohort was CMV serostatus. Most TCR sequences were seen in very few donors, while some public TCRs were found in many individuals. In a later genetic analysis, fewer N-insertions in productive TCRs were reported among donors in an Asian-associated ancestry cluster than the approximately 710-donor mean. Roughly uniform sequencing depth across donors was assumed in presence/absence analyses, although this assumption may not hold. In a later analysis, TCR association rates were found to vary across HLA loci, with the most associated TCRs seen for DRB1 alleles and the fewest for HLA-C alleles. The 87-base-pair reads could not distinguish some IMGT-functional V segments, including TRBV6-2 and TRBV6-3, so those segments were excluded. The study listed over 150 TCR beta chains as associated with cytomegalovirus. HLA typing was unavailable for some donors at each locus, so association tests used only the typed subset. A group of highly shared sequence variants was considered likely to be a technical artifact of the sequencing pipeline. An earlier analysis of around 500 of the donors showed that most TCR beta V segments appeared in productive rearrangements either about 87% or about 30% of the time, which broadly matched IMGT annotations. V-gene and J-gene trimming of TCR beta chains was associated with a missense DCLRE1C variant in a later genetic analysis, and the association was replicated in an independent cohort.

The cohort comprised some 700 healthy bone marrow donors. At the time of sampling, all cohort members were nominally healthy, though unrecorded immune exposures were likely present. The donor was CMV seronegative and was included in the group of 352 seronegative cohort members. Every donor gave a peripheral blood sample, and the peripheral blood mononuclear cells from that sample were used for TCR beta sequencing. The Qiagen DNeasy Blood Extraction Kit was used to extract genomic DNA from the blood cell samples. Libraries came from the immunoSEQ multiplex PCR assay. For the multiplex PCR, a mixture combining 60 forward primers for TCR Vbeta segments and 13 reverse primers for TCR Jbeta segments was used. A multiplex PCR assay on genomic DNA amplified the CDR3 region of rearranged TCR beta genes. The Illumina HiSeq System was used to sequence the amplified TCR beta libraries as 87-base-pair reads. The study's own analysis went as follows. Across the 700 or so repertoires, a later analysis counted 60 million to 90 million unique TCR beta chains, 9.5 million to 12 million of which were shared by at least two donors. To remove PCR and sequencing errors, raw reads were error-corrected and collapsed into unique sequences using a nearest-neighbor algorithm that merged closely related sequences. CDR3 sequences were aligned to IMGT reference sequences to assign V, D and J gene segments. For a sequence to be retained, a match of at least six nucleotides was required to both a V gene segment and a J gene segment. Rearrangements were classified as productive when the CDR3 lacked stop codons and remained in frame with V and J, and all other rearrangements were classified as non-productive. CDR3 was defined by IMGT convention, running from the second conserved V-encoded cysteine to the conserved J-encoded phenylalanine. In an earlier analysis of approximately 590 of the donors, sequences lacking an unambiguous match to a single V gene segment were excluded. In an earlier analysis of several hundred of the donors, V segments were called functional above 56.7% productive rearrangements and were called segregating when the between-donor standard deviation exceeded 5%. A statistical classification framework was developed to diagnose cytomegalovirus status using the catalog of TCR beta chain sequences. A later analysis assigned V and J genes by comparing TCR nucleotide sequences with IMGT/GENE-DB human TR gene sequences. In a later analysis, CDR3 sequences and most-parsimonious VDJ recombination scenarios were assigned using the TCRdist pipeline. A later analysis defined each TCR beta chain by its CDR3 amino acid sequence plus V-gene family, and excluded reads lacking a unique V-gene family. To address suspected cross-contamination and a sequencing artifact, a later analysis removed a few hundred highly shared, low-generation-probability nucleotide sequences. In a later analysis, a clonal expansion index was calculated for each public chain from normalized within-repertoire ranks of inferred template counts. In a later analysis, generation probabilities were computed using a VDJ recombination model fitted to out-of-frame rearrangements, and the results were checked against IGoR. A later analysis scored TCR-TCR, TCR-HLA and TCR-CMV co-occurrence with hypergeometric tests, applying a repertoire-size bias correction to TCR pairs. To estimate false discovery rates, a later analysis permuted the HLA or CMV assignments 20 times. In a later analysis, co-occurring TCRs were grouped using DBSCAN, and TCRdist sequence similarity was added for clustering within HLA-allele-positive subsets. Repertoires with fewer than 30,000 or more than 120,000 public chains were left out of co-occurrence clustering, as were five repertoires with anomalous nucleotide sharing. TCRdb limited this immuneACCESS table to in-frame rearrangements with V and J called. A share of clones is missing; checked studies link under half to unresolved V genes, and the rest is unexplained. The V and J calls and the clone size are those of that table, but D and trimming were determined from the DNA. The table for this sample lists 95,000 to 100,000 clones; approximately 85% of them were counted only once. The ten top clones hold about 3.8% of the sample.

Trimming costs V 0 bases and J 0 bases, and their ends lie 8 bases apart. There are 16 amino acids in the CDR3, from cysteine to phenylalanine inclusive. The read is trimmed to its CDR3 DNA, 48 bases read in frame from base 1. In the germline V gene, CDR1 corresponds to SGHTA and CDR2 to FQGNSA. In the case of this clone: Its antigen is still unknown. Per-nucleotide qualities are absent, and no much larger clonotype sits a single base away.

The source is a man aged 25-45 years in good health and CMV-seronegative. The specimen was PBMCs. The chain is assembled from TRBV7-2 and TRBJ2-2; the D gene is perhaps TRBD1, on 5 matching bases. The CDR3 here reads CASSLASRANTGELFF. The DNA sequence is TGTGCCAGCAGCTTAGCCTCCAGGGCGAACACCGGGGAGCTGTTTTTT.